The 25 T cell receptor beta chains below all came from one sample that was sequenced in a study of beta chain features in type 1 diabetes. What was sequenced were expressed TCRB transcripts, since all of the isolated RNA had been reverse transcribed. The assay was immunoSEQ multiplex PCR, and TCRdb's table has in-frame clones only and misses some. The sample includes 130,000 to 150,000 clones, roughly 10% of them seen just once. The sequenced sample consisted of naive CD4+ T cells from blood. Receptors originate from a man aged 18 to 30 in good health.

J is TRBJ2-1 and V is TRBV5-1; TRBD2 aligns across 12 bases. Germline CDR1 and CDR2: SGHRS and YFSETQ. Trimming removed 4 bases from V and 6 bases from J; junction bases left unmatched: 8. CDR3 length: 16 residues. The CDR3 reads CASSTAGTSGPNEQFF. CDR3 bases: TGCGCCAGCAGCACAGCCGGGACTAGCGGGCCCAATGAGCAGTTCTTC. Looking up the rest from reference TRBV5-1 and TRBJ2-1 gives the full variable domain: KAGVTQTPRYLIKTRGQQVTLSCSPISGHRSVSWYQQTPGQGLQFLFEYFSETQRNKGNFPGRFSGRQFSNSRSEMNVSTLELGDSALYLCASSTAGTSGPNEQFFGPGTRLTVL.

The chain couples TRBV7-2 to TRBJ2-1; 9 nucleotides align to TRBD2. Per germline, CDR1 SGHTA and CDR2 FQGNSA. The CDR3 runs to 17 residues. The trim removed 1 base at V and 10 bases at J, leaving 14 bases unmatched. DNA of the CDR3: TGTGCCAGCAGCTTAGTAGGGGGGCCGCGGGGGGGCCGCGAGCAGTTCTTC. Protein: CASSLVGGPRGGREQFF.

This clone was picked up a small number of times. The chain uses TRBV5-4 and TRBJ1-2; maybe TRBD1 (6 bases). Germline CDR1 is SGHNT and CDR2 is YYREEE (reference sequence). V was trimmed by 4 bases and J by 0 bases, leaving 10 bases between them. This CDR3 region has 14 residues. The DNA for the CDR3 is TGTGCCAGCAGCCATCAGGGGACTAACTATGGCTACACCTTC. The encoded protein is CASSHQGTNYGYTF.

The sample holds a few counts of this clone. This rearrangement joins TRBV6-5 to TRBJ2-2, with D unclear. CDR1 and CDR2 from the germline V gene are MNHEY and SVGAGI. The CDR3 runs 13 residues. V lost 2 bases to trimming and J lost 7 bases, with 8 bases between them. The CDR3 sequence is CASSYGEYGELFF. The CDR3 coding sequence is TGTGCCAGCAGTTACGGAGAGTACGGGGAGCTGTTTTTT.

This clone was observed a handful of times. The chain carries TRBV7-2 and TRBJ1-1; 7 bases map to TRBD1. The CDR3 extends over 13 amino acids. The junction had 2 bases not matched to a gene; V was cut back by 5 bases and J by 2 bases. Germline V CDR1 and CDR2: SGHTA, FQGNSA. In nucleotides, the CDR3 is TGTGCCAGCAGCCAGGGGGGAAACACTGAAGCTTTCTTT. It encodes CASSQGGNTEAFF.

The genes are TRBV18 and TRBJ1-1; 8 bases align to TRBD1. Germline values: CDR1 KGHSH, CDR2 LQKENI. V was clipped by 4 bases and J by 0 bases; unmatched bases: 4. This CDR3 has 15 residues. CDR3 DNA sequence: TGTGCCAGCTCACTTCAGGGGGCTATGAACACTGAAGCTTTCTTT. Its protein product is CASSLQGAMNTEAFF.

This chain connects TRBV19 to TRBJ1-4; D is possibly TRBD1 (6 bases). This CDR3 is built from 15 residues. Looked up from germline, CDR1 is LNHDA and CDR2 is SQIVND (reference sequence). Between the trimmed V and J ends, which lost 7 bases and 3 bases, there was a span of 15 bases. The CDR3 DNA is TGTGCCAGTATCGGTCGGACAGCCTCTAATGAAAAACTGTTTTTT. This codes for CASIGRTASNEKLFF.

There are a few counts of this clone. The V call is TRBV9, the J call TRBJ2-2, with TRBD2 identical over 8 bases. Germline CDR1 SGDLS, CDR2 YYNGEE. J gave up 7 bases and V 2 bases, and 7 bases lay outside the gene matches. This CDR3 region has 15 residues. The CDR3 region is CASSVNGGAVGELFF. In DNA, the CDR3 is TGTGCCAGCAGCGTTAACGGGGGGGCTGTCGGGGAGCTGTTTTTT.

This clone was seen more than once but under ten times. The rearrangement uses TRBV6-5 and TRBJ2-2, with 7 bases matching TRBD1. The CDR3 loop spans 15 amino acids. Trimming at V came to 5 bases and at J to 1 base, leaving 4 bases not matched to a gene. Germline V gene data show CDR1 as MNHEY and CDR2 as SVGAGI. CDR3 protein: CASSPRDRNTGELFF. The DNA of the CDR3 is TGTGCCAGCAGTCCCCGGGACAGGAACACCGGGGAGCTGTTTTTT.

V gene TRBV6-1 combines with J gene TRBJ2-7; tentative D call: TRBD1 (5 bases). Germline V gives CDR1 MNHNS, CDR2 SASEGT. This CDR3 contains 12 residues. The V gene lost 5 bases and the J gene lost 4 bases, with 9 bases spanning the gap. For the CDR3, the DNA is TGTGCCAGCAGTCCTCAGGGTTACGAGCAGTACTTC. The encoded protein is CASSPQGYEQYF.

The chain links TRBV5-1 to TRBJ1-1; possible D gene TRBD1, 5 bases. The CDR3 is 16 amino acids. The germline CDR1 and CDR2 sequences are SGHRS and YFSETQ. Trimming stripped 2 bases from V and 6 bases from J, with 20 bases between. Here the CDR3 reads CASSFALFGGGAEAFF. The CDR3 DNA is TGCGCCAGCAGCTTCGCATTATTCGGGGGTGGCGCTGAAGCTTTCTTT.

The CDR3 DNA is TGTGCCAGCAGTTTATTTGTCGGGACAGGAAGCTATGGCTACACCTTC. Translated: CASSLFVGTGSYGYTF. The chain combines TRBV28 with TRBJ1-2; the match to TRBD1 covers 8 bases. V lost 1 base to trimming and J lost 4 bases; unmatched junction nucleotides: 8. CDR3 size: 16 residues. CDR1 and CDR2 (germline): MDHEN, SYDVKM.

This clone was recorded a few times. V usage is TRBV29-1 and J usage is TRBJ2-7, with TRBD1 identical over 7 bases. The V segment lost 4 bases and the J segment 4 bases; nucleotides outside the gene matches: 19. CDR1 and CDR2 (germline): SQVTM, ANQGSEA. The CDR3 contains 17 residues. The CDR3 region is CSVGRVTGVVSRYEQYF. The CDR3 region has the DNA TGCAGCGTTGGCAGGGTAACAGGGGTTGTCTCGCGGTACGAGCAGTACTTC.

V is TRBV18 and J is TRBJ1-5, with D possibly TRBD1 on 6 matching bases. The CDR3 is 15 amino acids. V was trimmed by 3 bases and J by 3 bases, leaving 12 bases between them. Germline CDR1 is KGHSH and CDR2 is LQKENI. In DNA form, the CDR3 reads TGTGCCAGCTCACCCATCCGGGACAACAATCAGCCCCAGCATTTT. It specifies CASSPIRDNNQPQHF.

The V and J genes are TRBV6-6 and TRBJ2-7; 8 positions match TRBD2. The junction had 6 bases not matched to a gene; V was cut back by 7 bases and J by 7 bases. Germline lookup yields CDR1 MNHNY and CDR2 SVGAGI (reference sequence). The CDR3 is 12 residues long. This CDR3 is CASNKLAVEQYF. CDR3 sequence (DNA): TGTGCCAGCAACAAACTAGCGGTGGAGCAGTACTTC.

The chain uses TRBV28 and TRBJ1-2; TRBD1 matches at 7 bases. The V gene end was trimmed by 6 bases and the J gene end by 7 bases; junction bases not matched to a gene: 8. The V gene's germline CDR1 is MDHEN and CDR2 SYDVKM. CDR3 length: 13 amino acids. The CDR3 DNA is TGTGCCAGCAGCTCCGGGACAGTCTCTGGCTACACCTTC. This encodes CASSSGTVSGYTF.

The chain couples TRBV9 to TRBJ1-2, with 7 bases fitting TRBD1. The V segment lost 3 bases and the J segment 2 bases; nucleotides outside the gene matches: 4. Germline V gene data show CDR1 as SGDLS and CDR2 as YYNGEE. The CDR3 runs to 14 residues. The CDR3 DNA sequence: TGTGCCAGCAGCGGCGGACAGGTCAACTATGGCTACACCTTC. It yields the protein CASSGGQVNYGYTF. The complete variable domain, with remaining parts taken from reference TRBV9 and TRBJ1-2, reads DSGVTQTPKHLITATGQRVTLRCSPRSGDLSVYWYQQSLDQGLQFLIQYYNGEERAKGNILERFSAQQFPDLHSELNLSSLELGDSALYFCASSGGQVNYGYTFGSGTRLTVV.

The chain joins TRBV7-2 to TRBJ2-7; TRBD1 aligns across 8 bases. CDR3 size: 16 residues. Germline V gene data show CDR1 as SGHTA and CDR2 as FQGNSA. V was clipped by 1 base and J by 0 bases; unmatched bases: 5. CDR3 protein: CASSLVGGTGSYEQYF. CDR3 in DNA: TGTGCCAGCAGCTTAGTTGGCGGGACAGGCTCCTACGAGCAGTACTTC.

CDR3 DNA sequence: TGTGCCATCGGAGAAACTAGCACAGATACGCAGTATTTT. Protein sequence: CAIGETSTDTQYF. This chain links TRBV28 with TRBJ2-3; D is unresolved. The length of the CDR3 is 13 residues. The germline V gene encodes CDR1 MDHEN and CDR2 SYDVKM. V was shortened by 10 bases and J by 0 bases, with 11 bases between the two germline ends.

The rearrangement uses TRBV6-5 and TRBJ2-5; 7 bases line up with TRBD1. CDR3 size: 14 residues. The V and J ends lost 6 bases and 2 bases, in that order; junction bases with no gene match: 6. Germline V gives CDR1 MNHEY, CDR2 SVGAGI. In DNA, the CDR3 is TGTGCCAGCAGACTCGGGACAGATCAAGAGACCCAGTACTTC. Encoded protein: CASRLGTDQETQYF.

This clone was recorded at least ten times. The chain carries TRBV30 and TRBJ2-1; 8 nucleotides match TRBD1. Per the germline V gene, CDR1 is GTSNPN and CDR2 is SVGIG (reference sequence). V shed 2 bases, J shed 0 bases, and the junction held 6 bases outside the gene matches. CDR3 size: 16 residues. CDR3 nucleotides: TGTGCCTGGAGTTGGACAGGGCTAAGCTCCTACAATGAGCAGTTCTTC. Translating gives CAWSWTGLSSYNEQFF.

This clone was seen a handful of times. The chain joins TRBV10-3 to TRBJ1-4; the match to TRBD1 covers 7 bases. V shed 6 bases and J 7 bases; nucleotides not matched to a gene: 11. CDR3 length equals 15 residues. Germline V CDR1 and CDR2: ENHRY, SYGVKD. CDR3 loop: CAIRKTGTSGEKLFF. The CDR3 nucleotides are TGTGCCATCAGGAAGACAGGGACGAGTGGTGAAAAACTGTTTTTT.

The chain combines TRBV4-3 with TRBJ1-5; TRBD1 matches 9 bases. In germline, CDR1 is LGHNA, CDR2 YSLEER. V gave up 4 bases and J gave up 8 bases; unmatched junction bases: 6. CDR3 length: 14 residues. The CDR3 loop is CASSLGQGGKPQHF. The CDR3, as DNA: TGCGCCAGCAGCCTGGGACAGGGAGGCAAGCCCCAGCATTTT.

This clone came up a few times. The same CDR3 also results from other DNA sequences found in this sample. The genes are TRBV5-1 and TRBJ2-7, with D possibly matching TRBD1 (5 bases). Germline CDR1 reads SGHRS; CDR2 reads YFSETQ. This CDR3 is built from 13 residues. Trimming cost V 0 bases and J 2 bases, with 6 bases left between them. The DNA for the CDR3 is TGCGCCAGCAGCTTGGAAGGGGCCTACGAGCAGTACTTC. This gives the protein CASSLEGAYEQYF.

The genes are TRBV7-8 and TRBJ1-4; D call uncertain. Per the germline V gene, CDR1 is SGHVS and CDR2 is FQNEAQ. This CDR3 has 15 residues. Trimming took off 1 base at V and 4 bases at J, with 10 bases between the two ends. The CDR3 loop is CASSLGGSYNEKLFF. The CDR3 nucleotides read TGTGCCAGCAGCTTAGGCGGCAGCTATAATGAAAAACTGTTTTTT. The whole variable domain, remainder taken from reference TRBV7-8 and TRBJ1-4, is GAGVSQSPRYKVAKRGQDVALRCDPISGHVSLFWYQQALGQGPEFLTYFQNEAQLDKSGLPSDRFFAERPEGSVSTLKIQRTQQEDSAVYLCASSLGGSYNEKLFFGSGTQLSVL.